This T cell receptor beta chain was obtained from a study of regulatory T cells in long-lasting Graves disease. Overall study context: The antithyroid drugs taken by newly diagnosed Graves' patients had been used for under 3 months.

The time point is: newly diagnosed GD, antithyroid drugs for less than 3 months. The authors made the TCR library using RNA they extracted from PBMCs. In this sample, this clonotype turned up many times. The antigen remains unidentified. Arm-PCR with iRepertoire HTBI primers amplified the CDR3 regions for these TCR beta libraries. MiXCR, run by TCRdb on the multiplex PCR reads, gives a single entry per CDR3 protein. The sample lists approximately 460,000 distinct CDR3 sequences, 16% occurring once. Study-level results: Persistent cases favored TRBV28, TRBJ1-2 and TRBJ2-5.

Germline values: CDR1 SQVTM, CDR2 ANQGSEA. Deletions cut 1 base from V and 1 base from J, with 9 bases between. CDR3 length: 14 residues. These data were likewise used in another study, on T cells in Graves' hyperthyroidism and ophthalmopathy. Per that study: First-round RT-PCR with HTBI primers amplified the TCR CDR3 region. Through a model of 13 V-J features, ophthalmopathy was separated from stable hyperthyroidism.

The clonotype comes from a woman in her twenties or thirties with Graves disease. The rearrangement uses TRBV29-1 and TRBJ2-3, with D perhaps TRBD2 (6 bases). The starting material was peripheral blood mononuclear cells (PBMCs), obtained at new diagnosis, from a patient treated with antithyroid drugs. The CDR3 protein is CSVEGGIRTDTQYF. CDR3 bases: TGCAGCGTTGAAGGCGGGATACGCACAGATACGCAGTATTTT.